The sequence of this TCR beta chain was determined in a study of PD-1 blockade in classical Hodgkin lymphoma. Study results and caveats: Any patient who commenced nivolumab under 1 year after ASCT was excluded. There remain no defined causes for the repertoire differences, which possibly reflect disease activity or prior therapy. There was a significant rise in CD4+ TCR diversity by C4D1, with no such rise for CD8+.

The sample's time point: cycle 4 day 1 (C4D1), after more than five weeks of nivolumab. Relapses following autologous stem cell transplantation were seen in all patients, with brentuximab vedotin exposure varying. The count of this clone is one. Its antigen is not identified. Sequencing was performed with immunoSEQ multiplex PCR; in TCRdb, only in-frame clones are kept and a portion is missing. This sample yields some 52,000 clones, of which roughly nine tenths are seen a single time; roughly 7% belongs to the top ten. The trim removed 0 bases at V and 0 bases at J, leaving 11 bases unmatched. CDR1 is MGHRA, CDR2 YSYEKL, per germline. The CDR3 loop spans 20 amino acids.

This specimen was peripheral blood mononuclear cells (PBMCs), taken before the fourth cycle of nivolumab. This sequence was found in a human donor with classical Hodgkin lymphoma. The chain links TRBV4-1 to TRBJ2-3, with 11 nucleotides matching TRBD2. CDR3 in amino acids: CASSQEALAGGPPSTDTQYF. Here the CDR3 DNA reads TGCGCCAGCAGCCAAGAGGCCCTAGCGGGAGGCCCACCTAGCACAGATACGCAGTATTTT.